This TCR beta chain was captured by sequencing in a study of T-cell memory formation after mild COVID-19. Study overall: Largely donor-specific sequence clusters came from two donors.

Germline V gives CDR1 LGHNA, CDR2 YSLEER. V was clipped by 0 bases and J by 6 bases; unmatched bases: 12. The CDR3 runs to 19 residues. MiXCR, run by TCRdb on the 5' RACE reads, gives a single entry per CDR3 protein. Found here are approximately 450,000 distinct CDR3 sequences, around a sixth of them singletons; the top ten hold over 9%. The receptor's source is an adult woman who had mild COVID-19 (a few samples of this study predate the infection). Cell type and time point are not known. The rearrangement links TRBV4-3 to TRBJ2-3; 13 nucleotides line up with TRBD2. Sequenced input: PBMCs or a T cell subset sorted from them (not recorded which). DNA of the CDR3: TGCGCCAGCAGCCAAGATAAACTAGCGGGAGGGCCGTGGGTTGATACGCAGTATTTT. Translation gives CASSQDKLAGGPWVDTQYF.